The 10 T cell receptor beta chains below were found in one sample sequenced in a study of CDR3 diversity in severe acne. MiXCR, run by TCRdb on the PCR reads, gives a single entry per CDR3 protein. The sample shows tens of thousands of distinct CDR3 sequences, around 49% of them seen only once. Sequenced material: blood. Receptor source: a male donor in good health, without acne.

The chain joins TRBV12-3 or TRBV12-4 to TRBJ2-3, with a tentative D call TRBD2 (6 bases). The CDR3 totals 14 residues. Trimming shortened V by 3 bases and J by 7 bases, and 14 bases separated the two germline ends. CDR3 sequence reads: CASSFLTSGNTQYF. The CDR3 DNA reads TGTGCCAGCAGTTTCCTGACTAGTGGGAATACGCAGTATTTT.

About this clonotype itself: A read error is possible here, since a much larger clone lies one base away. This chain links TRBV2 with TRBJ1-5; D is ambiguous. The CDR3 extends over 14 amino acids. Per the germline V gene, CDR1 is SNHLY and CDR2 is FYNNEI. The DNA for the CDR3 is TGTGCCGGCAGCGACTCAGGACCCGATCAGCCCCAGCATTTT. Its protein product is CAGSDSGPDQPQHF. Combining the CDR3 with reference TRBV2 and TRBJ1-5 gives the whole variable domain EPEVTQTPSHQVTQMGQEVILRCVPISNHLYFYWYRQILGQKVEFLVSFYNNEISEKSEIFDDQFSVERPDGSNFTLKIRSTKLEDSAMYFCAGSDSGPDQPQHFGDGTRLSIL.

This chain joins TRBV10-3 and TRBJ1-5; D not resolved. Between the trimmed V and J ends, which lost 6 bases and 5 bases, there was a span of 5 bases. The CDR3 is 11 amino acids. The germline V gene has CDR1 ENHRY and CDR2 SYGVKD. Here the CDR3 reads CAIREDQPQHF. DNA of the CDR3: TGTGCCATCAGAGAAGATCAGCCCCAGCATTTT.

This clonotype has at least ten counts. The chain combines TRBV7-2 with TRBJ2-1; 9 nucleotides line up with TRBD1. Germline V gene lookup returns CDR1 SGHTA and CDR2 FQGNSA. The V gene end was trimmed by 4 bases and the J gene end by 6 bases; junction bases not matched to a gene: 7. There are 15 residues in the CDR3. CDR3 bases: TGTGCCAGCAGCTGGACAGGGGTATTTGGCAATGAGCAGTTCTTC. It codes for CASSWTGVFGNEQFF. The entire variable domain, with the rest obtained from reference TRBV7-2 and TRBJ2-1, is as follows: GAGVSQSPSNKVTEKGKDVELRCDPISGHTALYWYRQSLGQGLEFLIYFQGNSAPDKSGLPSDRFSAERTGGSVSTLTIQRTQQEDSAVYLCASSWTGVFGNEQFFGPGTRLTVL.

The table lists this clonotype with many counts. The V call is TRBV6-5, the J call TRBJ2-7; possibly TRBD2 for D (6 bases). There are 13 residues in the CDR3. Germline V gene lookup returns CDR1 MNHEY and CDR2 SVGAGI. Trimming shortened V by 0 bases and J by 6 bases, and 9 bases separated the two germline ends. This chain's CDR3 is CASSYSLGGEQYF. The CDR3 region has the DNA TGTGCCAGCAGTTACTCTTTGGGGGGCGAGCAGTACTTC.

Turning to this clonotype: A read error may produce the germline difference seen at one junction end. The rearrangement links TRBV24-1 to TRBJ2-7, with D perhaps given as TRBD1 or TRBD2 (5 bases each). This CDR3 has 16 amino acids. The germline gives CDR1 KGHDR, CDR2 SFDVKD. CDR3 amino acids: CATSDIGTDWAGELYF. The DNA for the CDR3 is TGTGCCACCAGTGATATCGGGACGGACTGGGCCGGGGAGCTGTACTTC.

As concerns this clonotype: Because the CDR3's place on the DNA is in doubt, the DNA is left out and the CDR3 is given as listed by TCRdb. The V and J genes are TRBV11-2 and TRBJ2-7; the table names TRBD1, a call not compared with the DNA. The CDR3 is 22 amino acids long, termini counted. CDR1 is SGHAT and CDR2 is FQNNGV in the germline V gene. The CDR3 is CASSLRYGGYTFGSGTISEQYF.

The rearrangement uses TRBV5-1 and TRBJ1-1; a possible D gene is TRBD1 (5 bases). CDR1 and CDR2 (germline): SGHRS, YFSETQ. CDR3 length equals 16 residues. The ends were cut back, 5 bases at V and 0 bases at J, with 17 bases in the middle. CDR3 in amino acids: CASSLLQATLNTEAFF. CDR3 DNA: TGCGCCAGCAGTCTGTTACAGGCCACCTTGAACACTGAAGCTTTCTTT.

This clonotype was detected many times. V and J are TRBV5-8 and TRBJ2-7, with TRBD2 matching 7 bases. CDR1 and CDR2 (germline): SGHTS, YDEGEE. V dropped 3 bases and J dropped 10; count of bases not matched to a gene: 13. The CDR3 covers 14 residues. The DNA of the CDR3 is TGTGCCAGCAGCTCCCAAGCCGGGGGGTATGAACAGTACTTC. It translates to CASSSQAGGYEQYF.

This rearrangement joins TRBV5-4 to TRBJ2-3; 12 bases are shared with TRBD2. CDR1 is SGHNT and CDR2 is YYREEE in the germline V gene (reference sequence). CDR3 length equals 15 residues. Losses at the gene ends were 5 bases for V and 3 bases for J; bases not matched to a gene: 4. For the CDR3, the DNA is TGTGCCAGCAGTTCCGGACTAGCGGGGACAGATACGCAGTATTTT. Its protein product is CASSSGLAGTDTQYF.